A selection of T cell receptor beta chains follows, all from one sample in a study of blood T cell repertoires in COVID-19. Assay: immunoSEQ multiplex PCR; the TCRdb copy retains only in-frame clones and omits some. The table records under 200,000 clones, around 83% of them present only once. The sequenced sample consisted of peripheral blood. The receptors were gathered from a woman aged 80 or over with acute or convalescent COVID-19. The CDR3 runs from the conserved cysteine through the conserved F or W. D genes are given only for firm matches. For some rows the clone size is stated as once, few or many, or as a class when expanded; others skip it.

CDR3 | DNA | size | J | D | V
CASSQSLEQYF | TGTGCCAGCAGCCAATCTCTCGAGCAGTACTTC | - | TRBJ2-7 | - | TRBV16
CASSPGLVSYEQYF | TGTGCCAGCTCACCAGGACTTGTCTCCTACGAGCAGTACTTC | - | TRBJ2-7 | - | TRBV18
CASSLGQGLPYNEQFF | TGCGCCAGCAGCTTGGGACAGGGGTTACCCTACAATGAGCAGTTCTTC | - | TRBJ2-1 | TRBD1 | TRBV5-1
CASSLGGRNFHNEQFF | TGTGCCAGCAGCTTAGGCGGGAGAAATTTCCACAATGAGCAGTTCTTC | - | TRBJ2-1 | TRBD2 | TRBV5-4
CASSLQPGQTNTGELFF | TGTGCCAGCAGCTTACAACCGGGACAGACGAACACCGGGGAGCTGTTTTTT | once | TRBJ2-2 | TRBD1 | TRBV7-2
CASSADSYQPQHF | TGTGCCAGCAGTGCCGACTCCTATCAGCCCCAGCATTTT | - | TRBJ1-5 | - | TRBV9
CASSYGGYYGYTF | TGTGCCAGCAGTTACGGAGGGTACTATGGCTACACCTTC | - | TRBJ1-2 | - | TRBV6-2/TRBV6-3
CASSPTTYLAGAYEQYF | TGTGCCAGCAGCCCGACGACCTATCTAGCGGGTGCCTACGAGCAGTACTTC | - | TRBJ2-7 | TRBD2 | TRBV28
CASSYGAWETQYF | TGTGCCAGCAGTTACGGGGCTTGGGAGACCCAGTACTTC | - | TRBJ2-5 | - | TRBV6-2/TRBV6-3
CASRDRRYDQPQHF | TGTGCCAGCAGGGACAGGCGTTATGATCAGCCCCAGCATTTT | - | TRBJ1-5 | TRBD1 | TRBV28
CASSLGQSGANVLTF | TGTGCCAGCTCACTTGGGCAGTCTGGGGCCAACGTCCTGACTTTC | once | TRBJ2-6 | - | TRBV18
CASSYHRDRLNEQYF | TGTGCCAGCAGTTACCACCGGGACAGGCTCAACGAGCAGTACTTC | - | TRBJ2-7 | TRBD1 | TRBV6-5
CASSALGGADSYEQYF | TGTGCCAGCAGTGCGCTAGGGGGCGCGGACTCCTACGAGCAGTACTTC | - | TRBJ2-7 | TRBD1 | TRBV25-1
CASSRLLGTGELFF | TGTGCCAGTAGTCGACTCCTTGGGACCGGGGAGCTGTTTTTT | - | TRBJ2-2 | - | TRBV19
CASSARLEDTQYF | TGTGCCAGTAGTGCCAGGTTGGAAGATACGCAGTATTTT | once | TRBJ2-3 | - | TRBV19
CASSSPTGPNGYTF | TGTGCCAGCAGTTCACCGACAGGGCCGAATGGCTACACCTTC | once | TRBJ1-2 | TRBD1 | TRBV6-5
CATANGSLNIQYF | TGTGCCACCGCAAACGGGTCTCTAAACATTCAGTACTTC | few | TRBJ2-4 | - | TRBV10-3
CAIKPGTATQGYGYTF | TGTGCCATCAAGCCCGGGACAGCCACGCAGGGCTATGGCTACACCTTC | - | TRBJ1-2 | TRBD1 | TRBV10-3
CASSYSRITEAFF | TGTGCCAGCAGTTACTCTAGAATCACTGAAGCTTTCTTT | - | TRBJ1-1 | - | TRBV6-2/TRBV6-3
CASSLGSLNVNEQFF | TGTGCCAGCAGCTTAGGTAGCCTCAACGTGAATGAGCAGTTCTTC | - | TRBJ2-1 | - | TRBV7-2
CASSLRDRGRNGYTF | TGTGCCAGCAGTTTACGGGACAGGGGTAGGAATGGCTACACCTTC | - | TRBJ1-2 | TRBD1 | TRBV28
CASSYGLAGAQETQYF | TGTGCCAGCAGCTATGGACTAGCGGGAGCTCAGGAGACCCAGTACTTC | once | TRBJ2-5 | TRBD2 | TRBV5-4
CSVLTGTDTQYF | TGCAGCGTTCTAACTGGCACAGATACGCAGTATTTT | - | TRBJ2-3 | - | TRBV29-1
CASSTIGGTAINEQFF | TGTGCCAGCAGCACCATCGGAGGGACAGCGATCAATGAGCAGTTCTTC | few | TRBJ2-1 | - | TRBV7-3